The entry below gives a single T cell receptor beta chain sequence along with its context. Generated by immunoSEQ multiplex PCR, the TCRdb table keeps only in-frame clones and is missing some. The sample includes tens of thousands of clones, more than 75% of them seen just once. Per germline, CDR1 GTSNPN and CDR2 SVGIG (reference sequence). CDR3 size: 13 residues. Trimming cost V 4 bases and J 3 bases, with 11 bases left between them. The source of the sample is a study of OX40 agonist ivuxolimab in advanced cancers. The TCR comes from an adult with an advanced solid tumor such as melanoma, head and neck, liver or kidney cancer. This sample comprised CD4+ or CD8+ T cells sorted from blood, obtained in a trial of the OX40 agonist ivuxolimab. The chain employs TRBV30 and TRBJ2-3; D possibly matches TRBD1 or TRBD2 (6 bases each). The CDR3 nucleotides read TGTGCCTGGACGGGGGCGGGAACAGATACGCAGTATTTT. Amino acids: CAWTGAGTDTQYF.